This entry is about one T cell receptor (beta chain). Its antigen is undetermined. These data originate in a study of long-term antiretroviral therapy in people with HIV. At the level of the study: The study's earliest collections predate the 2015 immediate-ART recommendation by about a decade. Study results and limitations: All blood samples came from the years 2004 to 2017, possibly under older ART regimens. HIV repertoires showed narrower CDR3 length ranges than controls. With ART, diversity went up but was still lower than in transplant donor controls.

Trimming removed 2 bases at V and 6 bases at J, with 13 bases between. Germline loops: CDR1 SGHTA, CDR2 FQGTGA. There are 14 residues in the CDR3. With survey level as its setting, the immunoSEQ assay was v3.0. The repertoire was sequenced with immunoSEQ multiplex PCR; TCRdb's copy has only in-frame clones and lacks some. Of some 20,000 clones in the sample, 80% were seen once. This chain links TRBV7-3 with TRBJ1-2; no reliable D call. The sample here was unsorted PBMCs, taken 2.9 years after starting antiretroviral therapy. The receptor was isolated from a woman younger than 45 with HIV. CDR3: CASSLEYSGHGYTF. Written as DNA, the CDR3 is TGTGCCAGCAGCTTAGAGTACAGTGGGCATGGCTACACCTTC.